This TCR beta chain was sequenced in a study of control samples from healthy donors and cancer patients. Sequencing was performed with immunoSEQ multiplex PCR; in TCRdb, only in-frame clones are kept and a portion is missing. This sample has 84,000 or so clones, with more than 65% found just once. The germline V gene has CDR1 SQVTM and CDR2 ANQGSEA. Trimming pared 0 bases from V and 10 bases from J, leaving 16 bases between. The CDR3 covers 14 residues. The sequencing input was PBMCs. The receptor comes from a man aged 55 to 69 with head and neck cancer. The V call is TRBV29-1, the J call TRBJ2-1; weak D call: TRBD2 (7 bases). CDR3 sequence (DNA): TGCAGCGTTGAAGATAGGGGGGGGCGCGCGGAGCAGTTCTTC. It codes for CSVEDRGGRAEQFF.